This T cell receptor beta chain was retrieved from a study of blood T cell repertoires in COVID-19. Study at large: COVID-19 samples from acute and convalescent phases originated in the United States, Italy and Spain.

Between the trimmed V and J ends, which lost 3 bases and 1 base, there was a span of 7 bases. The germline CDR1 and CDR2 sequences are LNHDA and SQIVND (reference sequence). The CDR3 loop spans 14 amino acids. The protocol was immunoSEQ multiplex PCR, while the TCRdb copy is restricted to in-frame clones and leaves out a portion. This sample has 220,000 or so clones, with around 81% found just once. In the case of this clone: Other DNA sequences of this sample code for an identical CDR3.

Material: peripheral blood. This TCR derives from a woman in her 70s with acute or convalescent COVID-19. This chain links TRBV19 with TRBJ1-5; no clear D. The CDR3 coding sequence is TGTGCCAGTAGTATCCCCAGGAGCAATCAGCCCCAGCATTTT. Translating gives CASSIPRSNQPQHF.